Listed below are T cell receptor beta chains from one sample, sequenced in a study of T cells in Graves' hyperthyroidism and ophthalmopathy. A single record per CDR3 protein comes from TCRdb applying MiXCR to the multiplex PCR reads. The table includes about 480,000 distinct CDR3 sequences, roughly an eighth detected once. Sequencing was done on a sample of blood. The source is a young woman with Graves' hyperthyroidism. Each CDR3 is given with its conserved first and last residue. The order of the fields is V gene, D gene, J gene, clone size, CDR3 DNA, CDR3 protein. D genes are given only for firm matches. Clone size is stated in some rows and not others, as once, few, many or a class when expanded.

>TRBV29-1|.|TRBJ2-5|.
TGCAGCGTTGAGGCCACAACGTACCAAGAGACCCAGTACTTC
CSVEATTYQETQYF
>TRBV6-1|TRBD2|TRBJ2-3|many
TGTGCCAGCAGTGATTATGGCGGGAGGGCAGCAGATACGCAGTATTTT
CASSDYGGRAADTQYF
>TRBV6-5|.|TRBJ2-7|many
TGTGCCAGCAGTTACGGCGGGCAGGGGTCCTACGAGCAGTACTTC
CASSYGGQGSYEQYF
>TRBV19|.|TRBJ1-1|many
TGTGCCAGTACCCATGCAGAGAGAAACACTGAAGCTTTCTTT
CASTHAERNTEAFF
>TRBV6-5|.|TRBJ2-6|.
TGTGCCAGCAGTTACATGTCGAAGTTTCCTTCTGGGGCCAACGTCCTGACTTTC
CASSYMSKFPSGANVLTF
>TRBV12-3/TRBV12-4|TRBD2|TRBJ2-1|.
TGTGCCACTGGGACTAGCGGGAGGTACAATGAGCAGTTCTTC
CATGTSGRYNEQFF
>TRBV19|TRBD1|TRBJ2-4|.
TGTGCCAGTAGTATGGACAGGGGCTTAGCCAAAAACATTCAGTACTTC
CASSMDRGLAKNIQYF
>TRBV19|TRBD1|TRBJ1-6|few
TGTGCCAGTAGCGGGACAGGGGGTCGTTCACCCCTCCACTTT
CASSGTGGRSPLHF
>TRBV7-3|.|TRBJ2-1|.
TGTGCCAGCAGCCCACAAGGCGGTCCCAATGAGCAGTTCTTC
CASSPQGGPNEQFF
>TRBV3-1|TRBD1|TRBJ1-1|.
TGTACCAGCAGCCAAGATTACAGGGGGCCTTTCTTT
CTSSQDYRGPFF
>TRBV4-1|TRBD1|TRBJ2-5|many
TGCGCCAGCAGCCCACCCGACAGGGCAGAGACCCAGTACTTC
CASSPPDRAETQYF
>TRBV27|.|TRBJ1-2|many
TGTGCCAGCAGTTATTCCGAGACAGCCTATGGCTACACCTTC
CASSYSETAYGYTF
>TRBV27|.|TRBJ1-5|many
TGTGCCAGCAGCAATGGGGGTAGCAATCAGCCCCAGCATTTT
CASSNGGSNQPQHF
>TRBV20-1|.|TRBJ2-3|.
TGCAGTGCTGATACCTTAGCGGAAGCCACAGATACGCAGTATTTT
CSADTLAEATDTQYF
>TRBV7-9|.|TRBJ1-5|many
TGTGCCAGCAGCTTAGGACCCTACCAGCCCCAGCATTTT
CASSLGPYQPQHF
>TRBV4-1|.|TRBJ2-3|many
TGCGCCAGCAGCCAAGAGGTAGCGACAGATACGCAGTATTTT
CASSQEVATDTQYF
>TRBV7-7|.|TRBJ1-3|.
TGTGCTAGCAGCTTAGGCCTCCCGGGTCTTGCTGGAAACACCATATATTTT
CASSLGLPGLAGNTIYF
>TRBV2|TRBD1|TRBJ1-2|many
TGTGCCAGCAGTGCTGACAGGGCAACTAACTATGGCTACACCTTC
CASSADRATNYGYTF
>TRBV5-5|.|TRBJ1-2|few
TGTGCCAGCAGCTTGGCCGTTCGGCAGGGAGCTTACGGCTACACCTTC
CASSLAVRQGAYGYTF
>TRBV9|TRBD1|TRBJ2-5|once
TGTGCCAGCAGCGACGGGACAGGATCGTACCAAGAGACCCAGTACTTC
CASSDGTGSYQETQYF
>TRBV12-3/TRBV12-4|TRBD2|TRBJ2-2|many
TGTGCCAGCAGTTTCCGGCCTAGCGGGAGTAGCGCCGGGGAGCTGTTTTTT
CASSFRPSGSSAGELFF
>TRBV6-1|TRBD2|TRBJ2-1|many
TGTGCCAGCGGCACCCCGAGCGGGGGTCGCCCCTACAATGAGCAGTTCTTC
CASGTPSGGRPYNEQFF
>TRBV7-2|TRBD2|TRBJ2-1|many
TGTGCCAGCAGCACCTGGGGGGGGTATGAGCAGTTCTTC
CASSTWGGYEQFF
>TRBV5-6|TRBD1|TRBJ2-5|.
TGTGCCAGCAGCTTGTACTGGACAGGGCAAGAGACCCAGTACTTC
CASSLYWTGQETQYF
>TRBV5-1|.|TRBJ2-1|few
TGCGCCAGCAGCTTGACGAGGCGCGAGCAGTTCTTC
CASSLTRREQFF
>TRBV30|.|TRBJ1-5|.
TGTGCCTGGAGTGGCCTGGGGGCCAGTAATCAGCCCCAGCATTTT
CAWSGLGASNQPQHF
>TRBV5-1|TRBD2|TRBJ2-7|few
TGCGCCAGCAGCTTGGGGGGCGGGAGTCCGAACGAGCAGTACTTC
CASSLGGGSPNEQYF
>TRBV11-2|.|TRBJ2-7|many
TGTGCCAGCAGCACACCCAAGGGGGGCAGACAATACGAGCAGTACTTC
CASSTPKGGRQYEQYF
>TRBV19|.|TRBJ1-1|.
TGTGCCAGTAAAGCGCAACTTAACACTGAAGCTTTCTTT
CASKAQLNTEAFF
>TRBV12-3/TRBV12-4|.|TRBJ2-1|many
TGTGCCAGCAGTTTAGGGAGGGGTACAGATGAGCAGTTCTTC
CASSLGRGTDEQFF
>TRBV19|.|TRBJ1-2|few
TGTGCCAGTAGTACCAGGGGATGTCAAGGCTACACCTTC
CASSTRGCQGYTF
>TRBV7-9|.|TRBJ2-7|many
TGTGCCAGCAGTTCGGGCGACAGCTACTACGAGCAGTACTTC
CASSSGDSYYEQYF
>TRBV3-1|.|TRBJ2-1|many
TGTGCCAGCAGCCAAGAGTTTCCGGGGAGCTCCTACAATGAGCAGTTCTTC
CASSQEFPGSSYNEQFF
>TRBV27|.|TRBJ1-5|many
TGTGCCAGCAGTTTAAGCACCGACGGGAATCAGCCCCAGCATTTT
CASSLSTDGNQPQHF
>TRBV7-3|.|TRBJ2-3|few
TGTGCCAGCAGCTCATCACCCACGGGGCAGGGCACAGATACGCAGTATTTT
CASSSSPTGQGTDTQYF
>TRBV20-1|TRBD2|TRBJ2-5|once
TGCAGTGTGAGCGGGAGGGCCCAGGAGACCCAGTACTTC
CSVSGRAQETQYF
>TRBV6-1|TRBD1|TRBJ1-4|many
TGTGCCAGCAGGGGGACAGGCCTTAATGAAAAACTGTTTTTT
CASRGTGLNEKLFF
>TRBV5-1|.|TRBJ2-1|many
TGCGCCAGCAGCTTGGCCTTCGGGCGGGTGGCTAACAATGAGCAGTTCTTC
CASSLAFGRVANNEQFF
>TRBV28|.|TRBJ1-1|many
TGTGCCAGCAGCCTGGGAGGGCGGGTGTTCACTGAAGCTTTCTTT
CASSLGGRVFTEAFF
>TRBV14|TRBD2|TRBJ2-7|many
TGTGCCAGCAGCCGCACGATCGGACTAGCGGGATCCTACGAGCAGTACTTC
CASSRTIGLAGSYEQYF
>TRBV27|TRBD2|TRBJ2-1|many
TGTGCCAGCAGTTTATTCGTGGGAGGGAACTACAATGAGCAGTTCTTC
CASSLFVGGNYNEQFF
>TRBV10-3|.|TRBJ2-3|many
TGTGCCATCAGTGAGTCCGACCGGGACTTTCCACCCCATACGCAGTATTTT
CAISESDRDFPPHTQYF
>TRBV6-1|TRBD1|TRBJ2-7|.
TGTGCCAGCAGTGAGACAGGGGGCACCTTTACCTACTACGAGCAGTACTTC
CASSETGGTFTYYEQYF
>TRBV18|TRBD1|TRBJ1-2|many
TGTGCCAGCTCACCGGCGGGACAGGCACATGGCTACACCTTC
CASSPAGQAHGYTF
>TRBV18|TRBD2|TRBJ2-7|many
TGTGCCAGCTCACCACCGTCGACTAGCGAATACGAGCAGTACTTC
CASSPPSTSEYEQYF
>TRBV6-1|.|TRBJ2-7|.
TGTGCCATCAGTGAGAAATACTACGAGCAGTACTTC
CAISEKYYEQYF
>TRBV9|.|TRBJ1-1|few
TGTGCCAGCAGCCAAATTACGACAGGACAGACTGAAGCTTTCTTT
CASSQITTGQTEAFF
>TRBV5-6|.|TRBJ2-1|.
TGTGCCAGCAGCTTTGGTGCGACGCCCTACGATGAGCAGTTCTTC
CASSFGATPYDEQFF
>TRBV11-2|.|TRBJ1-1|many
TGTGCCAGCAGCTTATTAAATAGGGGGGACACTGAAGCTTTCTTT
CASSLLNRGDTEAFF
>TRBV12-5|.|TRBJ1-1|many
TGTGCTAGTGGTTCTGACGACAGCCTACCCGAAGCTTTCTTT
CASGSDDSLPEAFF
>TRBV19|.|TRBJ2-7|many
TGTGCCAGTAGTATAGGCCGGGGGGCTTCCTACGAGCAGTACTTC
CASSIGRGASYEQYF
>TRBV27|TRBD2|TRBJ2-7|many
TGTGCCAGCAGTCCGACGACTAGCGGGACCGGTGTTTACGAGCAGTACTTC
CASSPTTSGTGVYEQYF
>TRBV11-3|TRBD2|TRBJ2-1|many
TGTGCCAGCAGCTTAGGAAGCGGGGGGGCTGAGCAGTTCTTC
CASSLGSGGAEQFF
>TRBV18|TRBD1|TRBJ2-2|.
TGTGCCAGCTCATCGACAGGGGGAGTCACCGGGGAGCTGTTTTTT
CASSSTGGVTGELFF
>TRBV27|TRBD1|TRBJ2-1|many
TGTGCCAGCAGCTTTTCCGGGACAGGGGGCCTGGGGGAGCAGTTCTTC
CASSFSGTGGLGEQFF